Listed below are T cell receptor beta chains from one sample, sequenced in a study of cytomegalovirus exposure and HLA in healthy donors. Clones were read by immunoSEQ multiplex PCR, and TCRdb kept only the in-frame ones, dropping some. Found here are roughly 150,000 clones, 70% to 90% of them singletons; the top ten hold about 2.2%. The sample taken for sequencing was PBMCs. Receptor source: a young woman in good health and CMV-seronegative. Both conserved end residues are part of each CDR3. D genes are given only for firm matches. Clone size is given for some rows only: seen once, a few or many times, or a class if the clone is expanded.

CDR3aa | CDR3nt | j_gene | v_gene | abundance | d_gene
CASSFYRGGADTQYF | TGTGCCAGCAGTTTCTATAGAGGAGGCGCAGATACGCAGTATTTT | TRBJ2-3 | TRBV6-5 | . | .
CASSLVRAGKVTDTQYF | TGTGCCAGCAGCTTAGTTAGGGCAGGGAAGGTCACAGATACGCAGTATTTT | TRBJ2-3 | TRBV13 | . | .
CASSLERGPEKLFF | TGTGCCAGCAGCTTAGAGCGGGGCCCAGAGAAGCTGTTTTTT | TRBJ2-2 | TRBV11-3 | . | .
CASSPGQGGYGYTF | TGTGCCAGCAGCCCGGGACAGGGGGGCTATGGCTACACCTTC | TRBJ1-2 | TRBV27 | . | TRBD1
CASSHLGGARTEAFF | TGCGCCAGCAGCCACCTCGGAGGGGCTCGCACTGAAGCTTTCTTT | TRBJ1-1 | TRBV4-1 | . | .
CASSSSGGLNTEAFF | TGTGCCAGCAGCTCCTCAGGGGGCCTGAACACTGAAGCTTTCTTT | TRBJ1-1 | TRBV5-4 | . | TRBD1
CARSGQGLYQPQHF | TGCGCCAGGTCCGGACAGGGCCTTTATCAGCCCCAGCATTTT | TRBJ1-5 | TRBV10-1 | . | TRBD1
CASSGNRDRWNNEQFF | TGCGCCAGCAGCGGAAACCGGGACAGGTGGAACAATGAGCAGTTCTTC | TRBJ2-1 | TRBV5-1 | . | TRBD1
CASSFERDQPQHF | TGTGCCAGCAGCTTTGAACGAGATCAGCCCCAGCATTTT | TRBJ1-5 | TRBV7-9 | . | .
CASSSLGLAGGLTDTQYF | TGTGCCAGCAGCTCCTTGGGACTAGCGGGAGGCCTAACAGATACGCAGTATTTT | TRBJ2-3 | TRBV7-2 | . | TRBD2
CASSVLGTRGFNEQFF | TGTGCCAGCAGCGTATTGGGGACTAGGGGTTTCAATGAGCAGTTCTTC | TRBJ2-1 | TRBV9 | . | TRBD2
CASIQTGTGSYEQYF | TGTGCCAGCATCCAGACCGGTACAGGGTCCTACGAGCAGTACTTC | TRBJ2-7 | TRBV6-5 | . | .
CASSQGAGELASYNEQFF | TGCGCCAGCAGCCAAGGGGCAGGAGAACTAGCGTCCTACAATGAGCAGTTCTTC | TRBJ2-1 | TRBV4-3 | . | TRBD2
CASIQVRTRYGYTF | TGTGCCAGCATTCAGGTGAGGACTCGCTATGGCTACACCTTC | TRBJ1-2 | TRBV6-1 | . | .
CAWSTGQAYSYEQYF | TGTGCCTGGAGTACCGGACAGGCCTACTCCTACGAGCAGTACTTC | TRBJ2-7 | TRBV30 | . | TRBD1
CASSPNLGTGRNQPQHF | TGTGCCAGTAGTCCTAACCTCGGGACAGGGCGGAATCAGCCCCAGCATTTT | TRBJ1-5 | TRBV19 | . | TRBD1
CASSLPGANTGELFF | TGCGCCAGCAGCTTGCCGGGGGCGAACACCGGGGAGCTGTTTTTT | TRBJ2-2 | TRBV5-1 | . | .
CASSLAPAGARWGGYTF | TGTGCCAGCAGCTTAGCGCCGGCAGGGGCTCGTTGGGGTGGCTACACCTTC | TRBJ1-2 | TRBV7-9 | once | .
CASSELGARDGYTF | TGTGCCAGCAGTGAATTGGGGGCGAGGGATGGCTACACCTTC | TRBJ1-2 | TRBV25-1 | once | .
CASTSGAGGLGETQYF | TGCGCCAGCACCTCGGGAGCAGGGGGTTTAGGGGAGACCCAGTACTTC | TRBJ2-5 | TRBV5-1 | . | .
CATRAGRGTEAFF | TGTGCCACCCGAGCCGGGAGGGGCACTGAAGCTTTCTTT | TRBJ1-1 | TRBV19 | . | .
CATSSTDRGFYEQYF | TGTGCCACCAGCAGCACCGACAGGGGATTCTACGAGCAGTACTTC | TRBJ2-7 | TRBV15 | few | TRBD1
CASSWDSTSYEQYF | TGTGCCAGCAGCTGGGACAGCACCTCCTACGAGCAGTACTTC | TRBJ2-7 | TRBV5-6 | . | TRBD1
CASSDGSGTSYEQYF | TGCGCCAGCAGTGATGGTAGCGGGACCTCCTACGAGCAGTACTTC | TRBJ2-7 | TRBV10-1 | many | TRBD2
CASSYEGSQRDGYTF | TGTGCCAGCAGTTACGAGGGATCTCAGAGGGATGGCTACACCTTC | TRBJ1-2 | TRBV6-5 | . | .
CASSVEQGGSYEQYF | TGTGCCAGCAGTGTAGAGCAAGGGGGCTCCTACGAGCAGTACTTC | TRBJ2-7 | TRBV6-1 | . | .
CASSSSPDRGRGYTF | TGTGCCAGCAGCTCTTCCCCGGACAGGGGGCGAGGCTACACCTTC | TRBJ1-2 | TRBV7-9 | . | TRBD1
CASSLGQGAVGYTF | TGTGCCAGCAGCTTGGGGCAGGGGGCCGTTGGCTACACCTTC | TRBJ1-2 | TRBV5-6 | few | TRBD1
CASAADRNQPQHF | TGTGCTAGTGCCGCGGACAGGAATCAGCCCCAGCATTTT | TRBJ1-5 | TRBV12-5 | few | TRBD1
CASSLRGGYEQYF | TGTGCCAGCAGCTTAAGAGGGGGCTACGAGCAGTACTTC | TRBJ2-7 | TRBV5-4 | once | .
CASSLGHGGYGYTF | TGTGCCAGCAGCTTGGGACATGGAGGCTATGGCTACACCTTC | TRBJ1-2 | TRBV7-8 | few | .
CASLNFRGDEQFF | TGTGCCAGCTTGAACTTTCGGGGTGATGAGCAGTTCTTC | TRBJ2-1 | TRBV7-9 | once | .
CASSLDSGDGQPQHF | TGTGCCAGCAGCTTAGATAGCGGGGACGGTCAGCCCCAGCATTTT | TRBJ1-5 | TRBV7-2 | . | .